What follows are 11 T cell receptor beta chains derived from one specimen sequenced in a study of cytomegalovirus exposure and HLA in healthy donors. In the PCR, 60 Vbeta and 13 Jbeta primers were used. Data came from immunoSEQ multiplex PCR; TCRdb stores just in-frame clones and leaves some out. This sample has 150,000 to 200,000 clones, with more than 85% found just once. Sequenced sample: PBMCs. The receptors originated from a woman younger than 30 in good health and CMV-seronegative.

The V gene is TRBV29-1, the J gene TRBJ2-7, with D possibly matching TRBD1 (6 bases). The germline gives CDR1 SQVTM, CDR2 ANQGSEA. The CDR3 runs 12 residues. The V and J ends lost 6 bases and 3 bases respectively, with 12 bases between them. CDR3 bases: TGCAGCGTGCCCGGACAGAACTACGAGCAGTACTTC. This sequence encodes CSVPGQNYEQYF.

Here the CDR3 reads CASSQIPESSYEQYF. CDR3 bases: TGTGCCAGCTCTCAAATCCCGGAGAGCTCCTACGAGCAGTACTTC. This chain uses TRBV18 with TRBJ2-7; no definite D call. The germline CDR1 and CDR2 sequences are KGHSH and LQKENI. Trimming cost V 6 bases and J 0 bases, with 15 bases left between them. There are 15 residues in the CDR3. Drawing the rest from reference TRBV18 and TRBJ2-7, the complete variable domain is NAGVMQNPRHLVRRRGQEARLRCSPMKGHSHVYWYRQLPEEGLKFMVYLQKENIIDESGMPKERFSAEFPKEGPSILRIQQVVRGDSAAYFCASSQIPESSYEQYFGPGTRLTVT.

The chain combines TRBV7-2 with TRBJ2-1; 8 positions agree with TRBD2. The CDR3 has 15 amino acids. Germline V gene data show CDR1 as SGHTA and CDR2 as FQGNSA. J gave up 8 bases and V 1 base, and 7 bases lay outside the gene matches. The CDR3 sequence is CASSLGSRTSYEQFF. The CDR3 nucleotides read TGTGCCAGCAGCTTAGGTTCCCGGACTAGCTATGAGCAGTTCTTC.

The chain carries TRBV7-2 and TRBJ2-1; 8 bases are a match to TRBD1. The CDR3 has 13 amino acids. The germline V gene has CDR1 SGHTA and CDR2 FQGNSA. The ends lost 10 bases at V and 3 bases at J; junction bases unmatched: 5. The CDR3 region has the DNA TGTGCCACCGGGGACAGGATCTACAATGAGCAGTTCTTC. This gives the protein CATGDRIYNEQFF. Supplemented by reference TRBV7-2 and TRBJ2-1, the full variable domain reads GAGVSQSPSNKVTEKGKDVELRCDPISGHTALYWYRQSLGQGLEFLIYFQGNSAPDKSGLPSDRFSAERTGGSVSTLTIQRTQQEDSAVYLCATGDRIYNEQFFGPGTRLTVL.

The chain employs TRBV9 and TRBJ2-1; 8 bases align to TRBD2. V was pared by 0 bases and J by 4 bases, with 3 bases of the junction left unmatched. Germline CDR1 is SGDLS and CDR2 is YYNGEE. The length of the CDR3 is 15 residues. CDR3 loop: CASSVGSSGYNEQFF. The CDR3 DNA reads TGTGCCAGCAGCGTAGGCTCTAGCGGGTACAATGAGCAGTTCTTC. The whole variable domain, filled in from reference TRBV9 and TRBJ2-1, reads DSGVTQTPKHLITATGQRVTLRCSPRSGDLSVYWYQQSLDQGLQFLIQYYNGEERAKGNILERFSAQQFPDLHSELNLSSLELGDSALYFCASSVGSSGYNEQFFGPGTRLTVL.

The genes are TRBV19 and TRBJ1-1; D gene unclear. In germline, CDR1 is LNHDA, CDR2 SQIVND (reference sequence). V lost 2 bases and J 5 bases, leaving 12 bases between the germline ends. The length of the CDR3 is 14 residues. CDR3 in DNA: TGTGCCAGTAGTATACGGGTTGTAAGGACTGAAGCTTTCTTT. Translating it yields CASSIRVVRTEAFF.

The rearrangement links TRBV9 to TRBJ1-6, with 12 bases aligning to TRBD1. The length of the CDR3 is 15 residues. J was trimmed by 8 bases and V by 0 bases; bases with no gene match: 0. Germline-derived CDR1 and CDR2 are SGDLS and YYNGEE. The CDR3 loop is CASSVGDRGHSPLHF. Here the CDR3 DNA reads TGTGCCAGCAGCGTAGGGGACAGGGGGCATTCACCCCTCCACTTT.

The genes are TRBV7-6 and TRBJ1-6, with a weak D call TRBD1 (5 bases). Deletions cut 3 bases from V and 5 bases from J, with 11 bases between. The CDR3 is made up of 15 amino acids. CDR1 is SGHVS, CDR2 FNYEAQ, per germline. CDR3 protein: CASSLDGGDNSPLHF. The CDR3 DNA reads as TGTGCCAGCAGCTTGGACGGGGGAGATAATTCACCCCTCCACTTT.

The CDR3 nucleotides are TGTGCCAGCAGTGAAGTCCCTTCGACGGCGACTCCCCAGCATTTT. It yields the protein CASSEVPSTATPQHF. This chain links TRBV6-1 with TRBJ1-5; D is ambiguous. Germline V gene sequence: CDR1 MNHNS, CDR2 SASEGT. V dropped 1 base and J dropped 10 bases, with 17 bases sitting between them. There are 15 residues in the CDR3.

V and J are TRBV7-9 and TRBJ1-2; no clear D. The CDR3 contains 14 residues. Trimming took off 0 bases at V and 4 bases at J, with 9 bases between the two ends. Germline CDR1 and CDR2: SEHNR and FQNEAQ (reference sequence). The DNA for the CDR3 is TGTGCCAGCAGCTTAGCTACGGGTGCCTATGGCTACACCTTC. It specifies CASSLATGAYGYTF.

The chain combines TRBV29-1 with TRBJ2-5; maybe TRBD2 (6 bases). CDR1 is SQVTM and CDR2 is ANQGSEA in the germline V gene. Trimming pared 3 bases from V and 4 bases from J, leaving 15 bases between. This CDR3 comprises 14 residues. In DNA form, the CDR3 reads TGCAGCGTTGATAAGACTACAGCGGGAGAGACCCAGTACTTC. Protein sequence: CSVDKTTAGETQYF.